The 12 T cell receptor beta chains below all came from one sample that was sequenced in a study of OX40 agonist ivuxolimab in advanced cancers. TCRdb keeps only in-frame clones here, not all; method: immunoSEQ multiplex PCR. The table has approximately 40,000 clones, more than 75% seen once. This specimen consisted of CD4+ or CD8+ T cells sorted from blood, obtained in a trial of the OX40 agonist ivuxolimab. The receptors come from an adult with an advanced solid tumor such as melanoma, head and neck, liver or kidney cancer.

The chain employs TRBV7-6 and TRBJ2-2; D unclear. Trimming removed 5 bases from V and 4 bases from J, with 8 bases in between. Germline V gene lookup returns CDR1 SGHVS and CDR2 FNYEAQ. There are 13 residues in the CDR3. The CDR3 DNA reads as TGTGCCAGCAGCCATATAGGCACCGGGGAGCTGTTTTTT. Its protein is CASSHIGTGELFF.

The genes are TRBV7-6 and TRBJ1-6; 9 bases match TRBD1. CDR1 and CDR2 from the germline V gene are SGHVS and FNYEAQ. V shed 2 bases and J 5 bases; nucleotides not matched to a gene: 7. The CDR3 is 17 residues long. The CDR3 DNA follows: TGTGCCAGCAGCTTAAGGGGACAGGGCCCAGATAATTCACCCCTCCACTTT. Encoded protein: CASSLRGQGPDNSPLHF.

The gene calls are TRBV25-1 and TRBJ1-1, with TRBD1 identical over 8 bases. This CDR3 contains 13 residues. The junction had 6 bases not matched to a gene; V was cut back by 7 bases and J by 5 bases. Germline loops: CDR1 MGHDK, CDR2 SYGVNS. The CDR3 region is CASTQTGGTEAFF. The CDR3 bases are TGTGCCAGCACCCAAACAGGGGGAACTGAAGCTTTCTTT.

This chain links TRBV5-1 with TRBJ2-3; TRBD1 agrees at 10 bases. Germline values: CDR1 SGHRS, CDR2 YFSETQ. V lost 4 bases and J lost 1; bases outside the gene matches: 3. The length of the CDR3 is 15 residues. Here the CDR3 DNA reads TGCGCCAGCAGCCCCGGGACAGGGGGCACAGATACGCAGTATTTT. Translating it yields CASSPGTGGTDTQYF.

This clone has only a few counts. This chain connects TRBV4-2 to TRBJ1-1; D remains unclear. V lost 3 bases to trimming and J lost 2 bases, with 13 bases between them. This CDR3 is 15 amino acids long. Germline V gene data show CDR1 as LGHNA and CDR2 as YNFKEQ. CDR3 region: CASSHPSEGNTEAFF. CDR3 nucleotides: TGTGCCAGCAGCCACCCTTCGGAGGGAAACACTGAAGCTTTCTTT.

The chain uses TRBV10-2 and TRBJ1-4, with a tentative D call TRBD1 (6 bases). The V gene lost 8 bases and the J gene lost 6 bases, with 13 bases spanning the gap. The CDR3 is made up of 13 amino acids. The germline V gene encodes CDR1 WSHSY and CDR2 SAAADI. CDR3 sequence reads: CASEDSWDEKLFF. The CDR3 bases are TGCGCCAGCGAGGACAGCTGGGATGAAAAACTGTTTTTT.

The genes are TRBV4-1 and TRBJ2-7, with TRBD1 as a possible D gene (5 bases). Trimming removed 3 bases from V and 5 bases from J, with 11 bases in between. Germline-derived CDR1 and CDR2 are MGHRA and YSYEKL. CDR3 size: 13 residues. Written as DNA, the CDR3 is TGCGCCAGCAGCCAGCAACAGGCCCACGAGCAGTACTTC. It encodes CASSQQQAHEQYF.

The V gene is TRBV9, the J gene TRBJ1-1, with TRBD1 identical over 12 bases. J gave up 2 bases and V 3 bases, and 5 bases lay outside the gene matches. In germline, CDR1 is SGDLS, CDR2 YYNGEE. This CDR3 spans 16 amino acids. CDR3 nucleotide sequence: TGTGCCAGCAGCGACGGGACAGGGGGCCCAAACACTGAAGCTTTCTTT. It specifies CASSDGTGGPNTEAFF. The full variable domain, rest sourced from reference TRBV9 and TRBJ1-1, is DSGVTQTPKHLITATGQRVTLRCSPRSGDLSVYWYQQSLDQGLQFLIQYYNGEERAKGNILERFSAQQFPDLHSELNLSSLELGDSALYFCASSDGTGGPNTEAFFGQGTRLTVV.

The chain combines TRBV7-9 with TRBJ1-4; 9 bases fit TRBD1. The CDR3 is 17 amino acids. J was trimmed by 0 bases and V by 1 base; bases with no gene match: 3. Germline V gives CDR1 SEHNR, CDR2 FQNEAQ (reference sequence). The CDR3 protein is CASSLVTGGSTNEKLFF. CDR3 sequence (DNA): TGTGCCAGCAGCTTAGTGACAGGGGGGTCAACTAATGAAAAACTGTTTTTT.

In this sample, this clone turned up once. The chain carries TRBV5-1 and TRBJ2-3; D might be TRBD2 (7 bases). Germline lookup yields CDR1 SGHRS and CDR2 YFSETQ. The CDR3 is 16 amino acids. V was trimmed by 3 bases and J by 4 bases, leaving 18 bases between them. The CDR3 loop is CASSYTNGGLPDTQYF. CDR3 bases: TGCGCCAGCAGCTACACTAACGGGGGGCTTCCAGATACGCAGTATTTT.

V usage is TRBV4-3 and J usage is TRBJ2-3; no definite D call. Germline V gives CDR1 LGHNA, CDR2 YSLEER. V was trimmed by 4 bases and J by 2 bases, leaving 19 bases between them. CDR3 length: 17 residues. CDR3 residues: CASSLALGSSYTDTQYF. CDR3 DNA sequence: TGCGCCAGCAGCCTCGCTCTTGGGTCTTCATACACAGATACGCAGTATTTT.

The chain uses TRBV19 and TRBJ1-3; D unclear. The CDR3 length is 15 residues. Trimming shortened V by 4 bases and J by 0 bases, and 10 bases separated the two germline ends. Germline V gene data show CDR1 as LNHDA and CDR2 as SQIVND (reference sequence). CDR3 amino acids: CASSSTINSGNTIYF. DNA for the CDR3: TGTGCCAGTAGTAGCACCATAAACTCTGGAAACACCATATATTTT.